The T cell receptor (beta chain) described here comes from a study of shared clonotypes between healthy human individuals. After removal of 4 bases from V and 4 bases from J, the junction contained 6 bases not matched to a gene. Germline V gene sequence: CDR1 SQVTM, CDR2 ANQGSEA. CDR3 length: 13 residues. This clone was detected only once. CD45RO negativity and positive selection for CCR7 defined naive CD8 cells, a population that excluded terminally differentiated effector memory CD45RA+ cells. Nashville, Tennessee was home to all donors, who were Caucasian adults. The table came from immunoSEQ multiplex PCR; TCRdb's copy has only in-frame clones and leaves some out. The top ten hold over 1.5% of the sample, which has some 2.1 million clones, 93% seen once.

The sequence was collected from a man younger than 30 in good health. Some clones in this sample may be carry-over from other donors' samples. The rearrangement uses TRBV29-1 and TRBJ1-2; 7 bases agree with TRBD1. The sample consisted of naive CD8+ T cells from PBMCs. In DNA, the CDR3 is TGCAGCGTTGCAGGGGGTGAGAGCTATGGCTACACCTTC. Translating it yields CSVAGGESYGYTF.